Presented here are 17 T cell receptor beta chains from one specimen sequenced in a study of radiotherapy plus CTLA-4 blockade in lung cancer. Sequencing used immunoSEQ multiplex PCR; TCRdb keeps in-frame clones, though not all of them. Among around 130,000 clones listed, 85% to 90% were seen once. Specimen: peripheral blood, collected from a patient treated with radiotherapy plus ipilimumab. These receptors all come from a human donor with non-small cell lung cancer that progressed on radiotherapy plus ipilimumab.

The CDR3 bases are TGTGCCATCAGTGAGGTGGCGGGAGCTTACGAGCAGTACTTC. It specifies CAISEVAGAYEQYF. J is TRBJ2-7 and V is TRBV10-3, with TRBD2 matching over 7 bases. Trimming took 2 bases from V and 4 from J; bases not matched to a gene: 5. Germline CDR1 ENHRY, CDR2 SYGVKD. CDR3 length: 14 residues.

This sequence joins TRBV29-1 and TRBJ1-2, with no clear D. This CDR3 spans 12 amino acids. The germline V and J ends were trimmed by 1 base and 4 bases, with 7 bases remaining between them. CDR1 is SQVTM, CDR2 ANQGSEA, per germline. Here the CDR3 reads CSVEGRIYGYTF. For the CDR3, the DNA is TGCAGCGTTGAAGGACGGATCTATGGCTACACCTTC.

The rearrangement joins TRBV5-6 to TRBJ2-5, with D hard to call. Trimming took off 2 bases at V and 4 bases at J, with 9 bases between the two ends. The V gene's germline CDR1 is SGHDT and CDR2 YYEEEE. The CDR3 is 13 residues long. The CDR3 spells CASSFSARETQYF. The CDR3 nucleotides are TGTGCCAGCAGCTTCTCGGCTCGAGAGACCCAGTACTTC.

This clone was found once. The CDR3 DNA follows: TGTGCCAGCAGTGAAGAGGCGGGAGCAACAGAGACCCAGTACTTC. Translating gives CASSEEAGATETQYF. The chain carries TRBV2 and TRBJ2-5; 7 bases align to TRBD2. The CDR3 runs to 15 residues. Losses at the gene ends were 1 base for V and 4 bases for J; bases not matched to a gene: 6. Germline V gene sequence: CDR1 SNHLY, CDR2 FYNNEI.

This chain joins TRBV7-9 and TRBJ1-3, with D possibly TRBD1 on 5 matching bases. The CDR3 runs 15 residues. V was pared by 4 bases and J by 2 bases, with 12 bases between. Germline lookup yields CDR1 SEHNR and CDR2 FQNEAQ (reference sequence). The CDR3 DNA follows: TGTGCCAGCAGCTCCCTTGGGGGGACTGGAAACACCATATATTTT. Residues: CASSSLGGTGNTIYF.

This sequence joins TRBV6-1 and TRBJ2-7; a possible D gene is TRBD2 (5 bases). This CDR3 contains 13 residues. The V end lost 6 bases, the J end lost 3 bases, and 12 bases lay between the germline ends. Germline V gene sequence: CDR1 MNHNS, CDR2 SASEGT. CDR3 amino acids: CASRTTGLYEQYF. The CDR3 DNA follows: TGTGCCAGCAGGACTACTGGCCTCTACGAGCAGTACTTC.

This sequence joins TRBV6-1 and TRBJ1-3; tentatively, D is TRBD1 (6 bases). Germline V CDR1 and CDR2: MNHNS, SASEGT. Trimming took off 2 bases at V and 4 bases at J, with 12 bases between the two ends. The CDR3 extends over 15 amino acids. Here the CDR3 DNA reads TGTGCCAGCAGTGAACGGGGGCGCTCCGGAAACACCATATATTTT. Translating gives CASSERGRSGNTIYF.

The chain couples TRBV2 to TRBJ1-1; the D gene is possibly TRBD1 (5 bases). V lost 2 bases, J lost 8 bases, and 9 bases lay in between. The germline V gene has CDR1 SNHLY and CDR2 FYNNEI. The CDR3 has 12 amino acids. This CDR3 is CASSETGREAFF. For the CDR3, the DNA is TGTGCCAGCAGTGAAACGGGACGGGAAGCTTTCTTT. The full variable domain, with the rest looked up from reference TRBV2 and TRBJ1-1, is EPEVTQTPSHQVTQMGQEVILRCVPISNHLYFYWYRQILGQKVEFLVSFYNNEISEKSEIFDDQFSVERPDGSNFTLKIRSTKLEDSAMYFCASSETGREAFFGQGTRLTVV.

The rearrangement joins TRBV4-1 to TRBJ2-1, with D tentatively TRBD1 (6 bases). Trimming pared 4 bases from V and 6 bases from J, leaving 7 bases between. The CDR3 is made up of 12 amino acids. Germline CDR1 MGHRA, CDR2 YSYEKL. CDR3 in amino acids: CASSLRGNEQFF. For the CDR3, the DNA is TGCGCCAGCAGCCTCAGGGGCAATGAGCAGTTCTTC.

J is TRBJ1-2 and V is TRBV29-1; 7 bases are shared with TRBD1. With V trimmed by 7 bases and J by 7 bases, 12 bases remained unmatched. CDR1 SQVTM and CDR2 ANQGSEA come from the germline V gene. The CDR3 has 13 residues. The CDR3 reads CSALKGGRGGYTF. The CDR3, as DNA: TGCAGCGCTCTAAAAGGGGGCAGGGGTGGCTACACCTTC. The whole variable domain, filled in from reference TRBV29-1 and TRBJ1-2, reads SAVISQKPSRDICQRGTSLTIQCQVDSQVTMMFWYRQQPGQSLTLIATANQGSEATYESGFVIDKFPISRPNLTFSTLTVSNMSPEDSSIYLCSALKGGRGGYTFGSGTRLTVV.

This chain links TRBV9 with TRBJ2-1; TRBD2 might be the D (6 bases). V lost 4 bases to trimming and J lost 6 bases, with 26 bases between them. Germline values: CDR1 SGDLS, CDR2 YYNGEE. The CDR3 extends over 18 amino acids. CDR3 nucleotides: TGTGCCAGCAGCCTAAGAGGGCGGGAACTAGGTAATAGCAATGAGCAGTTCTTC. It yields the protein CASSLRGRELGNSNEQFF.

CDR3 coding DNA: TGTGCCAGTAGCGGGAGGTCCGGCAATGAGCAGTTCTTC. Its protein is CASSGRSGNEQFF. The chain combines TRBV19 with TRBJ2-1, with 7 bases matching TRBD2. Germline loops: CDR1 LNHDA, CDR2 SQIVND (reference sequence). V was pared by 6 bases and J by 6 bases, with 5 bases of the junction left unmatched. The CDR3 loop spans 13 amino acids.

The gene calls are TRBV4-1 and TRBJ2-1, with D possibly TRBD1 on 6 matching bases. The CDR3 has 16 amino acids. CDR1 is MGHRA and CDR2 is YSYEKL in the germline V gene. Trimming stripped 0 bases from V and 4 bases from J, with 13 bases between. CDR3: CASSQDQGQSYNEQFF. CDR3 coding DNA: TGCGCCAGCAGCCAAGACCAGGGGCAATCGTACAATGAGCAGTTCTTC.

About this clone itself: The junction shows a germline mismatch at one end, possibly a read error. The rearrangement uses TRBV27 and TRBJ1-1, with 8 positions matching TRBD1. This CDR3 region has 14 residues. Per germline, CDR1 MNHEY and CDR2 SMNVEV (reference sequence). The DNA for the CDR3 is TGTGTCAGCAGTCCAGGGGGCTTGGTCACTGAAGCTTTCTTT. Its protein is CVSSPGGLVTEAFF.

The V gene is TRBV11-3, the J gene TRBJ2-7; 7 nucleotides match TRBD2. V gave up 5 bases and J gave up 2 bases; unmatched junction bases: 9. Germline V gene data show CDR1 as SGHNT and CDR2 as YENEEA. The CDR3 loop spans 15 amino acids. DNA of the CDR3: TGTGCCAGCAGCCCGGCCGGGACTAAACCCTACGAGCAGTACTTC. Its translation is CASSPAGTKPYEQYF.

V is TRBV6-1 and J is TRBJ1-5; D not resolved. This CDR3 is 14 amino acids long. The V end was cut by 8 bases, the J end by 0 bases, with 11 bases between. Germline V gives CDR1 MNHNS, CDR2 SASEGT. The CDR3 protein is CASGGGLSNQPQHF. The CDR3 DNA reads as TGTGCCAGCGGAGGTGGACTTAGCAATCAGCCCCAGCATTTT.

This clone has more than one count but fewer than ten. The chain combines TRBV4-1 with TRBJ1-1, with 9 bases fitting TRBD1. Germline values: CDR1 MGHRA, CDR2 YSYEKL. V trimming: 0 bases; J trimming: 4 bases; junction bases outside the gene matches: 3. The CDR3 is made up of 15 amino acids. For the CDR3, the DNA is TGCGCCAGCAGCCAAGAGGACAGGGGAGTCACTGAAGCTTTCTTT. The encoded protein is CASSQEDRGVTEAFF.